This record looks at one T cell receptor (beta chain) sequence and its context. Its antigen is not yet known. Base qualities are not provided; no much larger clone lies one nucleotide away. At the junction V is shortened by 0 bases and J by 7 bases; bases outside the gene matches: 7. CDR1 and CDR2, per the germline V gene, are SGHDT and YYEEEE. Including the terminal cysteine and phenylalanine, the CDR3 comprises 14 residues. Just the 42-base CDR3 DNA is kept, in frame starting at base 1. The cohort comprised several hundred healthy bone marrow donors. All cohort members were sampled while nominally healthy, although unrecorded immune exposures were likely present. The donor tested CMV seropositive, placing the donor among the roughly 300 seropositive members of the cohort. A peripheral blood sample was collected from each donor, and TCR beta sequencing was performed on peripheral blood mononuclear cells. Genomic DNA was extracted from the blood cell samples with the Qiagen DNeasy Blood Extraction Kit.

The record originates from a study of cytomegalovirus exposure and HLA in healthy donors (dated by TCRdb to 2016 to 2017). For the study in its entirety: An earlier analysis of approximately 640 of the donors reported 250 to 350 Gb of sequence data and 120 million or so unique TCR beta sequences from 150 million to 200 million T cells. An early release covering just under 650 HLA-typed donors comprised approximately 290 gigabases of sequencing data and 85 million or so unique TCR sequences. Of the roughly 420 genotyped donors, 75% to 85% were placed in the genetic ancestry cluster associated with self-reported Caucasian donors. The study was designed to test whether signatures of past pathogen exposure could be identified by cataloging public T cell receptors. The study profiled the T cell repertoires of under 850 subjects by immunosequencing and related them to cytomegalovirus serostatus. A separate validation cohort of 100 to 150 different subjects was used in addition to the approximately 610-subject first cohort. The study combined high-throughput TCR immunosequencing, statistical association of individual TCRs with disease status, and machine learning to predict cytomegalovirus infection status. A later analysis re-analyzed previously published TCR beta repertoires from approximately 700 donors and added high-resolution HLA genotyping to study TCR occurrence patterns. Rather than drawing on any new phenotypic data, the later analysis identified candidate immune exposures from TCR beta sequences and the way those sequences occurred across donors. An earlier analysis of roughly 600 of the donors used high-throughput TCR beta sequencing to judge whether each TCR beta V gene segment behaved as functional or pseudogenic. Donor age, sex, ethnicity and CMV serostatus were collected together with the repertoire data. Genome-wide SNP genotypes for about 60% of the 666 donors were used in a later genetic analysis, which treated that subset as a discovery cohort. All discovery cohort repertoires had been generated using a single sequencing platform. Class I and class II HLA loci were covered by the typing at four-digit resolution. Typing coverage differed by locus: A, B, C, DRB1 and DQB1 were typed in roughly 620-630 donors, DQA1 in approximately 520, DPA1 in nearly 610, and DPB1 in 400 to 480. Because of strong linkage in the cohort, five DR-DQ haplotypes were treated as single units for association and clustering. Among about 370 genotyped donors of the cohort, an average of approximately 240,000 unique TCR beta nucleotide sequences was sequenced per donor, of which 15% to 20% were non-productive. General study outcomes and caveats: The authors suggested that the approach could potentially be generalized to other disease states and immunological phenotypes. Correlated functional status among segregating V segments might reflect linkage disequilibrium, but an unknown experimental factor could not be ruled out. The presence/absence analyses assumed that sequencing depth was roughly uniform across donors, and that assumption may not be true. In a later analysis, HLA-associated TCR beta chains showed more clonal expansion and lower generation probabilities than non-associated chains that were equally common. A further reported finding was that TCR beta sequences accurately predicted the HLA-A and HLA-B alleles for most subjects in the first cohort. Specific HLA alleles were associated with roughly 17,000 TCR beta sequences at a false discovery rate of 0.05 in a later analysis. Because HLA typing was missing for some donors at each locus, association tests included only the typed subset. According to a later analysis, most CMV-associated TCR beta chains appeared to be HLA-restricted, and the HLA associations seemed to be driven largely by CMV exposure. The sequencing pipeline was judged likely to have produced a cluster of highly shared sequence variants as a technical artifact. The study listed over 150 TCR beta chains as associated with cytomegalovirus. A later analysis found that TCR association rates varied across HLA loci, with DRB1 alleles showing the most associated TCRs and HLA-C alleles the fewest. Several of the top co-occurrence clusters appeared to be linked to parvovirus B19, influenza, CMV and Epstein-Barr virus, according to a later analysis. In vitro tests confirmed that three of the cytomegalovirus-associated TCR beta chains recognize cytomegalovirus antigens. The only immune exposure information available for the cohort was CMV serostatus. While some public TCRs were present in many individuals, most TCR sequences turned up only very rarely across donors. Because counts were too low, about 18 rarely observed V segments, including chromosome 9 orphons, were excluded from the earlier analysis of some 540 of the donors. An association between a missense DCLRE1C variant and V-gene and J-gene trimming of TCR beta chains was found in a later genetic analysis and replicated in an independent cohort. In an earlier analysis of around 600 of the donors, most TCR beta V segments were observed in productive rearrangements about 87% or about 30% of the time, broadly matching IMGT annotations. Assigning TCR associations to individual alleles was difficult when HLA alleles, especially DR and DQ, strongly co-occurred. Because the 87-base-pair reads could not distinguish some IMGT-functional V segments, including TRBV6-2 and TRBV6-3, those segments were excluded. A later genetic analysis reported fewer N-insertions in productive TCRs among donors in an Asian-associated ancestry cluster than the approximately 670-donor mean. In this cohort, only TCR beta chains were sequenced, and detectable features were limited by the absence of alpha or paired-chain data. The classifier was reported to diagnose cytomegalovirus status with high specificity and sensitivity in both the original cohort and the validation cohort.

Library construction relied on the immunoSEQ multiplex PCR assay. The multiplex PCR relied on a mix of 60 forward primers for TCR Vbeta segments and 13 reverse primers for TCR Jbeta segments. The CDR3 region of rearranged TCR beta genes was amplified from genomic DNA by a multiplex PCR assay. The Illumina HiSeq System was used to sequence the amplified TCR beta libraries as 87-base-pair reads. Per the original workflow: A later analysis counted approximately 84 million unique TCR beta chains across the approximately 700 repertoires, and 10 million to 12 million of these chains were shared by at least two donors. A nearest-neighbor algorithm error-corrected the raw reads and collapsed the reads into unique sequences, merging closely related sequences to remove PCR and sequencing errors. To assign V, D and J gene segments, CDR3 sequences were aligned to IMGT reference sequences. Each retained sequence needed at least a six-nucleotide match to both a V gene segment and a J gene segment. A rearrangement counted as productive if the CDR3 had no stop codons and remained in frame with V and J, and every other rearrangement counted as non-productive. CDR3 was defined by IMGT convention, running from the second conserved V-encoded cysteine to the conserved J-encoded phenylalanine. The earlier analysis of about 640 of the donors excluded any sequence lacking an unambiguous match to a single V gene segment. In an earlier analysis of 587 of the donors, a V segment was called functional when productive rearrangements were above 56.7%, and segregating when the standard deviation between donors exceeded 5%. A statistical classification framework was built for diagnosing cytomegalovirus status from the catalog of TCR beta chain sequences. V and J gene assignment, in a later analysis, came from comparing TCR nucleotide sequences with IMGT/GENE-DB human TR gene sequences. In a later analysis, CDR3 sequences and most-parsimonious VDJ recombination scenarios were assigned using the TCRdist pipeline. In a later analysis, each TCR beta chain was defined by its CDR3 amino acid sequence together with its V-gene family, and reads without a unique V-gene family were excluded. As a way to deal with suspected cross-contamination and a sequencing artifact, a later analysis dropped 592 nucleotide sequences that were highly shared and had low generation probability. For each public chain, a later analysis derived a clonal expansion index from normalized ranks of inferred template counts within each repertoire. In a later analysis, generation probabilities were computed with a VDJ recombination model fitted to out-of-frame rearrangements, and the resulting probabilities were checked against IGoR. In a later analysis, hypergeometric tests were used to score TCR-TCR, TCR-HLA and TCR-CMV co-occurrence, with a repertoire-size bias correction applied to TCR pairs. False discovery rates were estimated in a later analysis by permuting HLA or CMV assignments 20 times. In a later analysis, co-occurring TCRs were grouped with DBSCAN, and TCRdist sequence similarity was added when clustering was performed within HLA-allele-positive subsets. Co-occurrence clustering excluded repertoires with fewer than 30,000 or more than 120,000 public chains, plus five with anomalous nucleotide sharing. TCRdb holds this immuneACCESS table with in-frame rearrangements only. Some clones are missing; in checked studies, unresolved V genes explain under half, and the rest has no known cause. Clonal size and the V and J genes are those of that table, whereas D and trimming came from the DNA. The sample contains roughly 150,000 clones, 64% of them found a single time. Around 2.9% of the sample belongs to the ten largest clones.

The material sequenced was PBMCs. The chain uses TRBV5-6 and TRBJ2-7, and 7 junctional nucleotides match TRBD2. The sequence came from a woman in her 30s in good health and CMV-seropositive. At the DNA level, the sequence is TGTGCCAGCAGCTTGGGACTAGCTGGGAGGGAGCAGTACTTC. The translation is CASSLGLAGREQYF.